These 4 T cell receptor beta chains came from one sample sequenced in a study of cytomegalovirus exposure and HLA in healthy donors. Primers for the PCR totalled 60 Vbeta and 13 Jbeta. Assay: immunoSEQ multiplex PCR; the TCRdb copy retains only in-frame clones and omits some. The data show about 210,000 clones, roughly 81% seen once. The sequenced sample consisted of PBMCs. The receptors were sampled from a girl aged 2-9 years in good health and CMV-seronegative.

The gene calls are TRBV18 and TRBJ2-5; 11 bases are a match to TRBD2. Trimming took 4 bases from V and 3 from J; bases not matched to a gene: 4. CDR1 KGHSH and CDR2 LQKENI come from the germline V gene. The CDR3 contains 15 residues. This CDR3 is CASSRLGLAEETQYF. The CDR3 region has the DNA TGTGCCAGCTCACGGTTGGGACTAGCGGAAGAGACCCAGTACTTC.

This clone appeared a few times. This chain's CDR3 is CASSSTSGRKGGELFF. The CDR3 bases are TGCGCCAGCAGCTCGACTAGCGGGAGAAAGGGGGGGGAGCTGTTTTTT. This chain uses TRBV5-1 with TRBJ2-2, with TRBD2 matching over 12 bases. The V gene's germline CDR1 is SGHRS and CDR2 YFSETQ. The CDR3 extends over 16 amino acids. The junction had 8 bases not matched to a gene; V was cut back by 3 bases and J by 8 bases.

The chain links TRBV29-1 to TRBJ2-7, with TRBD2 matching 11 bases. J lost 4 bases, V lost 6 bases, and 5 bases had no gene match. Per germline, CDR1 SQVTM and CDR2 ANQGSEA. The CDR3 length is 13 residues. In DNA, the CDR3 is TGCAGCGTCACCGGGACTAGCGGTTACGAGCAGTACTTC. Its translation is CSVTGTSGYEQYF.

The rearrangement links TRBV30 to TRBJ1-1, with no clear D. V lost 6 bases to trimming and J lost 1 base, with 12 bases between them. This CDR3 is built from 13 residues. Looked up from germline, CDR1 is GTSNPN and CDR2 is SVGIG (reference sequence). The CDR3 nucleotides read TGTGCCTGTTTCCGTCAGGAGAACACTGAAGCTTTCTTT. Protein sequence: CACFRQENTEAFF.